The present T cell receptor beta chain was sequenced within a study of cytotoxic CD8 clonotypes in ibrutinib-treated CLL. In regard to this clone: Its antigen is not known.

General study points: At baseline, clonality was higher than in age-matched healthy donors and correlated with CD8+ counts.

For TCR beta libraries, approximately 2 micrograms of genomic DNA were obtained from cryopreserved PBMCs. Germline loops: CDR1 MGHRA, CDR2 YSYEKL. The CDR3 covers 14 residues. Trimming pared 0 bases from V and 3 bases from J, leaving 9 bases between. Sequencing was performed with immunoSEQ multiplex PCR; in TCRdb, only in-frame clones are kept and a portion is missing. Of almost 250,000 clones listed, roughly 74% are singletons. The clonotype was recovered from a human donor with chronic lymphocytic leukemia. Material: PBMCs, obtained after 24 months of ibrutinib treatment. The V gene is TRBV4-1, the J gene TRBJ2-7; no clear D gene. CDR3 sequence: CASSQENSYYEQYF. DNA for the CDR3: TGCGCCAGCAGCCAAGAGAACAGCTACTACGAGCAGTACTTC.